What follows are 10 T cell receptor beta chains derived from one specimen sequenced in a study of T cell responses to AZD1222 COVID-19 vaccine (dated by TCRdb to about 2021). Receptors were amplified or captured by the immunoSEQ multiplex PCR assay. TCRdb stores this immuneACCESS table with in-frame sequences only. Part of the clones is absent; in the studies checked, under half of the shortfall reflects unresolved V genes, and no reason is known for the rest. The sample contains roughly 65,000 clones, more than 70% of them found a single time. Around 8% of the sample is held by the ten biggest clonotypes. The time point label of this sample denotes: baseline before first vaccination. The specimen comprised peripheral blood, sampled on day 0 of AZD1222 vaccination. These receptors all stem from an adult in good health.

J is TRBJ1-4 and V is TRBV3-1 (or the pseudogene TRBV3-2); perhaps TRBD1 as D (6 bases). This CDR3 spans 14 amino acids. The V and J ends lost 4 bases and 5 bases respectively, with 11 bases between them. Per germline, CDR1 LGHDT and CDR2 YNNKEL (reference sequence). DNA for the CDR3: TGTGCCAGCAGCCCTTGGGGGGCAAATGAAAAACTGTTTTTT. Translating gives CASSPWGANEKLFF.

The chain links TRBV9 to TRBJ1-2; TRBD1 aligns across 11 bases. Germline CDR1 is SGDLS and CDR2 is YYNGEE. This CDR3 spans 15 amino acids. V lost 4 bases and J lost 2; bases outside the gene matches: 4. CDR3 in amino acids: CASSLRDRGNYGYTF. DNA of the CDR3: TGTGCCAGCAGCCTCCGGGACAGGGGGAACTATGGCTACACCTTC. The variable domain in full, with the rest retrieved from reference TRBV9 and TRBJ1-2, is DSGVTQTPKHLITATGQRVTLRCSPRSGDLSVYWYQQSLDQGLQFLIQYYNGEERAKGNILERFSAQQFPDLHSELNLSSLELGDSALYFCASSLRDRGNYGYTFGSGTRLTVV.

The CDR3, as DNA: TGTGCCAGCAGCCAAAGGGGGCGCCCCTACAATGAGCAGTTCTTC. Residues: CASSQRGRPYNEQFF. This rearrangement joins TRBV3-1 (or the pseudogene TRBV3-2) to TRBJ2-1, with 7 bases lining up with TRBD1. This CDR3 spans 15 amino acids. Losses at the gene ends were 2 bases for V and 2 bases for J; bases not matched to a gene: 3. CDR1 LGHDT and CDR2 YNNKEL come from the germline V gene (reference sequence).

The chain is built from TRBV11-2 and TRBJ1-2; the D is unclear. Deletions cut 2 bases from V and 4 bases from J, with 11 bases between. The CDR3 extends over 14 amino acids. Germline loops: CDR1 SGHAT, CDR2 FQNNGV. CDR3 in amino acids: CASSLSGGRYGYTF. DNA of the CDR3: TGTGCCAGCAGCTTATCGGGAGGACGCTATGGCTACACCTTC.

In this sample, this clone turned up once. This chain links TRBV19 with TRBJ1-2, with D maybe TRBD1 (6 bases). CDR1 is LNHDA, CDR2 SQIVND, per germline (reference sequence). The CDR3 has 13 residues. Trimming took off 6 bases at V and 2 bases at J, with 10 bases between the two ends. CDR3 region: CASRRTENYGYTF. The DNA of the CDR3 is TGTGCCAGTAGGAGGACAGAGAACTATGGCTACACCTTC. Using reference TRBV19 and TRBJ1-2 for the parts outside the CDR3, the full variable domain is DGGITQSPKYLFRKEGQNVTLSCEQNLNHDAMYWYRQDPGQGLRLIYYSQIVNDFQKGDIAEGYSVSREKKESFPLTVTSAQKNPTAFYLCASRRTENYGYTFGSGTRLTVV.

In DNA form, the CDR3 reads TGCGCCAGCAGCTCGGGACAGGCCACCGGGGAGCTGTTTTTT. Translation: CASSSGQATGELFF. The V gene is TRBV5-1, the J gene TRBJ2-2; 8 bases line up with TRBD1. This CDR3 has 14 amino acids. The V gene's germline CDR1 is SGHRS and CDR2 YFSETQ. Unmatched junction bases numbered 2, after V lost 3 bases and J lost 4 bases.

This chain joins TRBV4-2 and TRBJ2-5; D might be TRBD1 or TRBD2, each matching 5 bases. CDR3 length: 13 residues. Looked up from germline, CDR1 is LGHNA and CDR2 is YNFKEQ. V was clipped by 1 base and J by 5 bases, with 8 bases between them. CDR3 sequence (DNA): TGTGCCAGCAGCCAAGGGGGGTCGGAGACCCAGTACTTC. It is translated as CASSQGGSETQYF.

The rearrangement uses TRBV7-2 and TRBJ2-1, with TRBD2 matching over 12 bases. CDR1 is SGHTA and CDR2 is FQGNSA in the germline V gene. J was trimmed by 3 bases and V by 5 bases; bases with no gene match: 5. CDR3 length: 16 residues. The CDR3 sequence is CASSKLAGGVYNEQFF. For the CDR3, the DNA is TGTGCCAGCAGCAAACTAGCGGGAGGCGTCTACAATGAGCAGTTCTTC.

CDR3 protein: CASSPTSGPNTGELFF. CDR3 coding DNA: TGTGCCAGCAGCCCTACTAGCGGGCCGAACACCGGGGAGCTGTTTTTT. This rearrangement joins TRBV7-6 to TRBJ2-2, with 9 nucleotides matching TRBD2. Germline-derived CDR1 and CDR2 are SGHVS and FNYEAQ. The CDR3 covers 16 residues. After removal of 5 bases from V and 0 bases from J, the junction contained 4 bases not matched to a gene.

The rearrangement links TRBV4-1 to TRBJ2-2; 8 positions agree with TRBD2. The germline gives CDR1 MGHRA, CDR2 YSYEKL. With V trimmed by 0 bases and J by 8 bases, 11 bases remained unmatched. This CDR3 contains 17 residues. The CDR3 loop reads CASSQDLSGRAGGELFF. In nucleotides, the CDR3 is TGCGCCAGCAGCCAAGATTTATCCGGGAGGGCCGGTGGGGAGCTGTTTTTT.